This T cell receptor (beta chain) derives from a study of cytomegalovirus exposure and HLA in healthy donors. About the study: In an early release, HLA-typed donors contributed tens of millions of unique TCR sequences.

With V trimmed by 5 bases and J by 6 bases, 7 bases remained unmatched. This CDR3 spans 13 amino acids. CDR1 is SGHRS, CDR2 YFSETQ, per germline. This clone has only a few counts. The PCR had 60 Vbeta and 13 Jbeta primers. Some clones are missing from TCRdb's copy, which holds only in-frame ones; the method was immunoSEQ multiplex PCR. The sample holds roughly 100,000 clones, about 80% seen once. The sequenced sample was PBMCs. The V call is TRBV5-1, the J call TRBJ2-7; 8 bases match TRBD1. This TCR came from a young man in good health and CMV-seropositive. The CDR3 protein is CASRSGGRLEQYF. The DNA of the CDR3 is TGCGCCAGCAGGTCAGGGGGCAGGCTCGAGCAGTACTTC.